In this sample, the clone carrying this T cell receptor (beta chain) turned up many times. What it recognizes is unknown. The related graft donor's blood sample was taken on the day of bone marrow donation. Using immunoSEQ multiplex PCR, the repertoire was profiled, and TCRdb retains in-frame clones only, with some absent. The record shows under 30,000 clones for this sample, with no singletons present. These data are taken from a study of T cells after posttransplantation cyclophosphamide. Overall study results and limits: Recipient CMV seropositivity and CMV reactivation strongly tracked TRB clonality. Donor-recipient repertoire similarity was low at 1-2 months, rising over year one.

The CDR3 runs 14 residues. V dropped 8 bases and J dropped 1 base, with 17 bases sitting between them. Looked up from germline, CDR1 is SQVTM and CDR2 is ANQGSEA. The sequence came from a woman between 55 and 75 years old in good health, CMV-negative, and a related stem cell transplant donor. The chain carries TRBV29-1 and TRBJ1-1, with D tentatively TRBD1 (6 bases). The sequencing sample was made of PBMCs. The CDR3 coding sequence is TGCAGCACGCGATCCACAGGGCCGAACACTGAAGCTTTCTTT. It is translated as CSTRSTGPNTEAFF.